This T cell receptor (beta chain) derives from a study of blood T cell repertoires in COVID-19. Trimming took off 0 bases at V and 2 bases at J, with 5 bases between the two ends. The CDR3 runs 13 residues. Germline CDR1 and CDR2: SGHKS and YYEKEE (reference sequence). Clones were read by immunoSEQ multiplex PCR, and TCRdb kept only the in-frame ones, dropping some. The data show 200,000 to 250,000 clones, approximately 80% seen once. Sample: peripheral blood. The TCR originated in a woman aged 55-70 years with active or convalescent COVID-19. This chain joins TRBV5-5 and TRBJ2-5; D remains ambiguous. The CDR3 DNA reads as TGTGCCAGCAGCTTGGCCAGGCAAGAGACCCAGTACTTC. Translating it yields CASSLARQETQYF.